This T cell receptor beta chain was captured by sequencing in a study of blood T cell repertoires in COVID-19. Study context: Sources were T cells, B-cell-depleted T cells, or PBMCs; the material itself was cDNA or gDNA.

Authors' data handling: Nucleated cell number was recorded as an estimate derived from reference gene primer amplification. Measured with immunoSEQ multiplex PCR; TCRdb has only the in-frame clones, and not every one. V, J and clone size derive from that table, while D and trimming were established from the DNA sequence. The data hold about 72,000 clones, with about 89% observed a single time. J was trimmed by 4 bases and V by 7 bases; bases with no gene match: 7. The CDR3 length is 13 residues. The sequencing input was peripheral blood. This rearrangement joins TRBV23-1 to TRBJ2-7; 7 bases agree with TRBD1. TRBV23-1 is identified as an open reading frame with a role that is uncertain. The TCR originated in a woman aged 60-70 years with acute or convalescent COVID-19. CDR3: CASIQGMGYEQYF. The CDR3 DNA reads as TGCGCCAGCATACAGGGGATGGGTTACGAGCAGTACTTC.